This is a list of T cell receptor beta chains from one sample in a study of OX40 agonist ivuxolimab in advanced cancers. Data came from immunoSEQ multiplex PCR; TCRdb stores just in-frame clones and leaves some out. The sample lists about 54,000 clones; around four fifths were seen once. The sample was CD4+ or CD8+ T cells sorted from blood, taken in a trial of the OX40 agonist ivuxolimab. The receptors stem from an adult with an advanced solid tumor such as melanoma, head and neck, liver or kidney cancer. Both conserved end residues are part of each CDR3. The D gene is left open where the match is weak. A clone size is listed for some rows: how often the clone was seen (once, few, many), or a class if it is expanded.

>TRBD1|-|TRBJ1-1|TRBV5-8|14
TGTGCCAGCAGCTCGGGACAGCTGAACACTGAAGCTTTCTTT
CASSSGQLNTEAFF
>TRBD2|-|TRBJ2-2|TRBV6-5|16
TGTGCCAGCAGTTACGGACTAGATCCGAACACCGGGGAGCTGTTTTTT
CASSYGLDPNTGELFF
>-|-|TRBJ2-2|TRBV19|14
TGTGCCAGTAACCCGGGGGCGAGTACCGGGGAGCTGTTTTTT
CASNPGASTGELFF
>-|-|TRBJ1-1|TRBV6-6|14
TGTGCCAGCAGTACCCCAATACGGGGGACTGAAGCTTTCTTT
CASSTPIRGTEAFF
>-|-|TRBJ2-7|TRBV10-2|15
TGCGCCAGCATCAGATCTTACGCGCGGATTCACGAGCAGTACTTC
CASIRSYARIHEQYF
>-|-|TRBJ1-3|TRBV19|16
TGTGCCAGTAGTATGTGGCAGTGGGTCTCTGGAAACACCATATATTTT
CASSMWQWVSGNTIYF
>-|-|TRBJ2-4|TRBV19|13
TGTGCCAGTGCCCCGGGACAAGGGGCCATGCAGTACTTC
CASAPGQGAMQYF
>-|-|TRBJ2-7|TRBV20-1|10
TGCAGTGCTTACTCCTACGAGCAGTACTTC
CSAYSYEQYF
>TRBD2|-|TRBJ2-7|TRBV5-6|14
TGTGCCAGCAGCCGGACTAGCGGGACAAGTGAGCAGTACTTC
CASSRTSGTSEQYF
>-|-|TRBJ2-1|TRBV19|13
TGTGCCAGTAGCTTTCTCAGGGAAGGGGAGCAGTTCTTC
CASSFLREGEQFF
>TRBD2|once|TRBJ2-5|TRBV7-2|15
TGTGCCAGCAGCGGGTTTAGCGGGAGGGCCGAGACCCAGTACTTC
CASSGFSGRAETQYF
>-|-|TRBJ1-6|TRBV7-9|11
TGTGCCAGCAGCTTAGCGGCGCCTCTCCACTTT
CASSLAAPLHF
>-|-|TRBJ2-7|TRBV28|14
TGTGCCAGCAGGTACGACAGACGATCCTACGAGCAGTACTTC
CASRYDRRSYEQYF
>-|-|TRBJ2-1|TRBV29-1|14
TGCAGCGTAGCCGTTGACAATCTCTACAATGAGCAGTTCTTC
CSVAVDNLYNEQFF
>TRBD2|-|TRBJ2-1|TRBV11-2|16
TGTGCCAGCAGCTCTTATAGCGGGAGGGCTGGGAATGAGCAGTTCTTC
CASSSYSGRAGNEQFF
>-|few|TRBJ2-5|TRBV16|13
TGTGCCAGCAGCCCTCGGATCCAAGAGACCCAGTACTTC
CASSPRIQETQYF
>-|few|TRBJ1-2|TRBV28|11
TGTGCCAGCAGTGTTAGTAGTGGCTACACCTTC
CASSVSSGYTF
>TRBD1|-|TRBJ2-1|TRBV7-2|17
TGTGCCAGCAGCTCCTCCGGGCGGGACAGGGGATGGAATGAGCAGTTCTTC
CASSSSGRDRGWNEQFF
>TRBD1|-|TRBJ1-1|TRBV2|13
TGTGCCAGCAGCTATCGGACAGGGTTTGAAGCTTTCTTT
CASSYRTGFEAFF
>-|few|TRBJ2-1|TRBV10-2|14
TGCGCCAGCAGTGAGTCGACTCTCGCAAATGAGCAGTTCTTC
CASSESTLANEQFF
>-|-|TRBJ2-7|TRBV28|14
TGTGCCAGCATTACTTACCGGAGACGTTACGAGCAGTACTTC
CASITYRRRYEQYF
>-|-|TRBJ1-1|TRBV5-1|16
TGCGCCAGCAGCGTACGCTCCGGGACACAGAACACTGAAGCTTTCTTT
CASSVRSGTQNTEAFF
>TRBD2|once|TRBJ2-7|TRBV7-2|16
TGTGCCAGCAGCTTAGCACTAGCGGGAGGGGCCTACGAGCAGTACTTC
CASSLALAGGAYEQYF
>-|-|TRBJ2-2|TRBV11-2|17
TGTGCCAGCAGCCCGGGGCTAGTGGGATTCTACACCGGGGAGCTGTTTTTT
CASSPGLVGFYTGELFF
>-|-|TRBJ2-3|TRBV10-3|16
TGTGCCATCAGTGAGCCGACGGGCGGGGGCACAGATACGCAGTATTTT
CAISEPTGGGTDTQYF
>-|once|TRBJ2-7|TRBV15|14
TGTGCCACCAGCAGAGAGCCAGGCTCCTACGAGCAGTACTTC
CATSREPGSYEQYF
>-|-|TRBJ1-2|TRBV6-5|13
TGTGCCAGCAGTCGGGACACACGGATAGGCTACACCTTC
CASSRDTRIGYTF
>TRBD1|-|TRBJ2-7|TRBV11-2|13
TGTGCCAGCAGCTCGCTAGCCGGGACAGGGCAGTACTTC
CASSSLAGTGQYF
>-|-|TRBJ1-1|TRBV2|13
TGTGCCAGCAGTTTGACACCGTTCACTGAAGCTTTCTTT
CASSLTPFTEAFF
>TRBD1|-|TRBJ1-5|TRBV27|14
TGTGCCAGCAGCCACGACAGGGGTGGCCAGCCCCAGCATTTT
CASSHDRGGQPQHF
>TRBD2|-|TRBJ2-7|TRBV6-6|15
TGTGCCAGCAGTTATCGAGCGGGGAGCTCCTACGAGCAGTACTTC
CASSYRAGSSYEQYF
>TRBD1|few|TRBJ2-3|TRBV7-9|17
TGTGCCAGCAGCTTAAATGGGGACAGGGGATTCACAGATACGCAGTATTTT
CASSLNGDRGFTDTQYF
>-|-|TRBJ2-1|TRBV7-9|13
TGTGCCAGCAGCTTTAAAGATACGAATGAGCAGTTCTTC
CASSFKDTNEQFF
>-|-|TRBJ2-7|TRBV28|11
TGTGCCAGCGGGGGGCCCTACGAGCAGTACTTC
CASGGPYEQYF
>TRBD1|-|TRBJ2-4|TRBV10-3|12
TGTGCCATCAGTGGGACAGGAGACATTCAGTACTTC
CAISGTGDIQYF
>TRBD2|-|TRBJ2-7|TRBV7-9|15
TGTGCCAGCAGCTTACGGGTCGGGAGGGCCTACGAGCAGTACTTC
CASSLRVGRAYEQYF
>TRBD1|-|TRBJ2-1|TRBV28|13
TGTGCCAACAGGGGTGGACCCTACAATGAGCAGTTCTTC
CANRGGPYNEQFF
>-|-|TRBJ1-2|TRBV11-1|15
TGTGCCAGCAGTTCAAACCGGGGGTATACCTATGGCTACACCTTC
CASSSNRGYTYGYTF
>-|-|TRBJ2-7|TRBV5-1|14
TGCGCCAGCAGCGGCGGACAGCCATACGGGGAGCAGTACTTC
CASSGGQPYGEQYF
>-|-|TRBJ2-7|TRBV10-1|13
TGCGCCAGCAGTGATCGGGCGGGGAGTGAGCAGTACTTC
CASSDRAGSEQYF
>-|-|TRBJ2-7|TRBV27|13
TGTGCCAGCAGTTTAATCGGGACCTACGAGCAGTACTTC
CASSLIGTYEQYF
>-|-|TRBJ2-7|TRBV13|16
TGTGCCAGCAGGTTGGGAGGCTACTCCAGCTCCTACGAGCAGTACTTC
CASRLGGYSSSYEQYF
>-|-|TRBJ1-3|TRBV28|14
TGTGCCAGCAGCCCAAGTTCCTCTGGAAACACCATATATTTT
CASSPSSSGNTIYF
>TRBD1|-|TRBJ1-5|TRBV19|16
TGTGCCAGTAGTTCATGGACAGGTAGTAGCAATCAGCCCCAGCATTTT
CASSSWTGSSNQPQHF
>-|-|TRBJ1-5|TRBV5-5|14
TGTGCCAGCAGCTTGGATATGTGGAATCAGCCCCAGCATTTT
CASSLDMWNQPQHF
>TRBD1|-|TRBJ2-7|TRBV19|15
TGTGCCAGTAGGGAGAAGCCTGGGACAGAGTACGAGCAGTACTTC
CASREKPGTEYEQYF
>-|once|TRBJ2-6|TRBV4-3|20
TGCGCCAGCAGCCAAGATCCCGCCTCCGAAACAGGGCCCGGGGCCAACGTCCTGACTTTC
CASSQDPASETGPGANVLTF